These 17 T cell receptor beta chains were sequenced from one sample in a study of T-cell reconstitution after alpha-beta-depleted transplantation in children. The TCRbeta library incorporated unique molecular identifiers. One entry per CDR3 protein, called by TCRdb with MiXCR from the PCR reads. In the table there are about 460,000 distinct CDR3 sequences, approximately 10% of which are singletons. Sequencing used PBMCs, mostly from graft donor cells, obtained 180 days after TCRalphabeta/CD19-depleted stem cell transplant. The receptor source for this set is a female patient aged 2-10 years who had a stem cell transplant for aplastic anemia, so the T cells may come from the graft donor.

The chain couples TRBV5-1 to TRBJ1-4, with no clear D. The length of the CDR3 is 16 residues. The germline V gene has CDR1 SGHRS and CDR2 YFSETQ. V lost 0 bases to trimming and J lost 5 bases, with 14 bases between them. CDR3 region: CASSLAGLPRNEKLFF. In DNA form, the CDR3 reads TGCGCCAGCAGCTTGGCCGGCCTACCCCGGAATGAAAAACTGTTTTTT.

The gene calls are TRBV18 and TRBJ2-1; D may be TRBD2 (5 bases). This CDR3 has 16 residues. Trimming stripped 0 bases from V and 1 base from J, with 10 bases between. Germline V gives CDR1 KGHSH, CDR2 LQKENI. The CDR3 loop reads CASSPPNSGSYNEQFF. In DNA, the CDR3 is TGTGCCAGCTCACCACCAAACAGCGGTTCCTACAATGAGCAGTTCTTC.

This clonotype came up a few times. This sequence joins TRBV5-1 and TRBJ1-4; no definite D call. CDR3 length: 15 residues. V lost 1 base and J lost 0, with 7 bases in between. CDR1 and CDR2 (germline): SGHRS, YFSETQ. CDR3 coding DNA: TGCGCCAGCAGCTTGAACAGCGCAACTAATGAAAAACTGTTTTTT. Its translation is CASSLNSATNEKLFF.

The gene calls are TRBV7-2 and TRBJ2-3; 13 bases line up with TRBD2. CDR3 length equals 16 residues. CDR1 and CDR2 (germline): SGHTA, FQGNSA. With 5 bases clipped from V and 2 bases from J, the junction kept 4 bases outside the gene matches. The CDR3, as DNA: TGTGCCAGCAGCACCGGACTAGCGGGGGTCACAGATACGCAGTATTTT. Translation gives CASSTGLAGVTDTQYF.

This clonotype showed up just a few times. The J gene is TRBJ1-1, the V gene TRBV20-1; no firm D call. Trimming stripped 2 bases from V and 2 bases from J, with 6 bases between. This CDR3 contains 12 residues. Germline assignment: CDR1 DFQATT and CDR2 SNEGSKA (reference sequence). Written as DNA, the CDR3 is TGCAGTGCTAGATACAGTAACACTGAAGCTTTCTTT. This translates into CSARYSNTEAFF.

There are many counts of this clonotype. The genes are TRBV12-3 or TRBV12-4 and TRBJ1-1; TRBD1 might be the D (6 bases). Trimming left V 7 bases short and J 6 bases short, with 15 bases between. The CDR3 sequence is 13 residues long. The CDR3 loop is CASKEQGRAEAFF. In nucleotides, the CDR3 is TGTGCCAGCAAAGAACAGGGCCGGGCTGAAGCTTTCTTT.

A word on this clonotype: A clone one base away is much larger, so this may be a read error. The rearrangement joins TRBV9 to TRBJ2-1; TRBD2 is a possible D gene (6 bases). The V end was cut by 6 bases, the J end by 1 base, with 20 bases between. Germline V gene data show CDR1 as SGDLS and CDR2 as YYNGEE. The CDR3 length is 17 residues. The CDR3 here is CASNPQARGTSYNEQFF. The CDR3 DNA reads TGTGCCAGCAACCCACAAGCGAGAGGGACTTCCTACAATGAGCAGTTCTTC. Based on the CDR3 plus reference TRBV9 and TRBJ2-1, the full variable domain is DSGVTQTPKHLITATGQRVTLRCSPRSGDLSVYWYQQSLDQGLQFLIQYYNGEERAKGNILERFSAQQFPDLHSELNLSSLELGDSALYFCASNPQARGTSYNEQFFGPGTRLTVL.

This clonotype was detected only a few times. The rearrangement links TRBV10-3 to TRBJ2-5; D may be TRBD1 (6 bases). The CDR3 sequence is 12 residues long. Germline CDR1 reads ENHRY; CDR2 reads SYGVKD. The ends were cut back, 8 bases at V and 2 bases at J, with 9 bases in the middle. The CDR3 is CAISTGQETQYF. CDR3 DNA sequence: TGTGCCATCTCGACAGGACAAGAGACCCAGTACTTC.

In this sample, this clonotype turned up many times. The chain recombines TRBV9 with TRBJ1-5; D gene uncertain. Germline V gene sequence: CDR1 SGDLS, CDR2 YYNGEE. CDR3 length: 13 amino acids. V lost 4 bases and J 4 bases, leaving 9 bases between the germline ends. The CDR3 DNA reads TGTGCCAGCAGCTCCCTCAGTAATCAGCCCCAGCATTTT. Protein sequence: CASSSLSNQPQHF.

This clonotype was seen ten or more times. This chain connects TRBV28 to TRBJ2-7; 8 bases fit TRBD1. V lost 7 bases and J lost 0; bases outside the gene matches: 5. The CDR3 sequence is 14 residues long. Germline V lookup: CDR1 MDHEN, CDR2 SYDVKM. In nucleotides, the CDR3 is TGTGCCAGCACTACGACAGGGGACTCCTACGAGCAGTACTTC. Its protein product is CASTTTGDSYEQYF.

This sequence joins TRBV9 and TRBJ2-7; 8 bases are a match to TRBD2. V dropped 4 bases and J dropped 1; count of bases not matched to a gene: 19. The CDR3 length is 19 residues. Germline CDR1 and CDR2: SGDLS and YYNGEE. In DNA, the CDR3 is TGTGCCAGCAGCCCCGGGGTAGCGGGACTTCAACTACTTTCCTACGAGCAGTACTTC. This encodes CASSPGVAGLQLLSYEQYF.

This clonotype was observed a few times. V gene TRBV19 combines with J gene TRBJ2-2, with D uncertain. V lost 3 bases and J 5 bases, leaving 4 bases between the germline ends. CDR3 length equals 12 residues. Per the germline V gene, CDR1 is LNHDA and CDR2 is SQIVND (reference sequence). The CDR3 nucleotides read TGTGCCAGTAGTATCGAGACCGGGGAGCTGTTTTTT. Protein sequence: CASSIETGELFF.

V is TRBV4-3 and J is TRBJ2-7; 10 bases align to TRBD2. The CDR3 totals 15 residues. The V segment lost 0 bases and the J segment 7 bases; nucleotides outside the gene matches: 6. From germline, CDR1 is LGHNA and CDR2 YSLEER. The CDR3 DNA reads as TGCGCCAGCAGCCAAGACAACCTAGCGGGAGCTGAGCAGTACTTC. Its translation is CASSQDNLAGAEQYF.

This clonotype was seen repeatedly, ten times or more. This chain links TRBV20-1 with TRBJ2-1; TRBD2 agrees at 8 bases. Looked up from germline, CDR1 is DFQATT and CDR2 is SNEGSKA (reference sequence). The CDR3 has 14 amino acids. After removal of 6 bases from V and 2 bases from J, the junction contained 6 bases not matched to a gene. CDR3 loop: CSARSGSPYNEQFF. DNA of the CDR3: TGCAGTGCCAGGAGCGGGAGTCCCTACAATGAGCAGTTCTTC.

The table lists this clonotype with a few counts. V usage is TRBV20-1 and J usage is TRBJ2-7; 11 positions agree with TRBD2. The CDR3 contains 14 residues. V gave up 5 bases and J gave up 3 bases; unmatched junction bases: 6. CDR1 and CDR2 from the germline V gene are DFQATT and SNEGSKA (reference sequence). The CDR3 bases are TGCAGTGCTGCGGGGACTAGCGGATACTACGAGCAGTACGTC. Translation: CSAAGTSGYYEQYV.

This clonotype occurred a few times. CDR3 DNA: TGCAGTGCTAGAGATCTCGTAAACTCCTACGAGCAGTACTTC. This codes for CSARDLVNSYEQYF. The chain combines TRBV20-1 with TRBJ2-7; D is undetermined. V shed 0 bases and J shed 0 bases, with 9 bases lying between them. There are 14 residues in the CDR3. Germline loops: CDR1 DFQATT, CDR2 SNEGSKA (reference sequence).

The chain recombines TRBV28 with TRBJ2-1; 13 bases line up with TRBD2. The CDR3 has 17 residues. The germline CDR1 and CDR2 sequences are MDHEN and SYDVKM. With V trimmed by 1 base and J by 6 bases, 6 bases remained unmatched. The CDR3 sequence: CASSLSLRLAGGNEQFF. In DNA form, the CDR3 reads TGTGCCAGCAGTTTATCCCTGAGACTAGCGGGAGGCAATGAGCAGTTCTTC. The variable domain in full, with the rest retrieved from reference TRBV28 and TRBJ2-1, is DVKVTQSSRYLVKRTGEKVFLECVQDMDHENMFWYRQDPGLGLRLIYFSYDVKMKEKGDIPEGYSVSREKKERFSLILESASTNQTSMYLCASSLSLRLAGGNEQFFGPGTRLTVL.